The present entry profiles one T cell receptor beta chain with its context. Participants, about 18 to 95 years old, spanned 24 US areas. Participant-reported clinical history was the basis for cohort assignment. Method: immunoSEQ multiplex PCR; TCRdb's copy keeps in-frame clones and lacks some. This sample has some 490,000 clones, with roughly nine tenths found just once. There are 13 residues in the CDR3. Germline V lookup: CDR1 MNHEY, CDR2 SVGAGI. The sample belongs to a study of blood T cell repertoires in COVID-19. Study-level background: Acute and convalescent COVID-19 specimens originated in the United States, Italy and Spain.

Sequenced material: PBMCs or T cells enriched from blood (not recorded which). This TCR was sampled from a woman between 55 and 75 years old who had recovered from COVID-19. V is TRBV6-5 and J is TRBJ2-7, with TRBD1 identical over 10 bases. CDR3 sequence: CAISPTGGAKTDV. The CDR3 DNA follows: TGTGCCATCTCCCCGACAGGGGGCGCAAAAACGGACGTC.